These 31 T cell receptor beta chains were all obtained from the same sample, sequenced in a study of blood T cell repertoires in COVID-19. Only in-frame clones appear in the TCRdb table, and some are missing; sequencing was by immunoSEQ multiplex PCR. The sample has approximately 81,000 clones, around 82% seen once; the top ten hold approximately 7.3%. The specimen was peripheral blood. Receptors were obtained from a human donor in a cohort sampled during active COVID-19.

The chain recombines TRBV13 with TRBJ2-7, with 14 bases that match TRBD2. Germline lookup yields CDR1 PRHDT and CDR2 FYEKMQ (reference sequence). The length of the CDR3 is 15 residues. Unmatched junction bases numbered 7, after V lost 10 bases and J lost 2 bases. The CDR3 nucleotides are TGTGCCACGACTAGCGGGGGGGCCGGAGCCTACGAGCAGTACTTC. Its translation: CATTSGGAGAYEQYF. Complete variable domain (other parts from reference TRBV13 and TRBJ2-7): AAGVIQSPRHLIKEKRETATLKCYPIPRHDTVYWYQQGPGQDPQFLISFYEKMQSDKGSIPDRFSAQQFSDYHSELNMSSLELGDSALYFCATTSGGAGAYEQYFGPGTRLTVT.

The chain joins TRBV11-1 to TRBJ2-7; D may be TRBD2 (6 bases). Deletions cut 5 bases from V and 2 bases from J, with 13 bases between. Germline lookup yields CDR1 SGHAT and CDR2 FQDESV (reference sequence). The CDR3 covers 14 residues. In nucleotides, the CDR3 is TGTGCCAGCAGCCAGCCGGGGGTCACCTACGAGCAGTACTTC. It yields the protein CASSQPGVTYEQYF. Filled out from reference TRBV11-1 and TRBJ2-7, the complete variable domain reads EAEVAQSPRYKITEKSQAVAFWCDPISGHATLYWYRQILGQGPELLVQFQDESVVDDSQLPKDRFSAERLKGVDSTLKIQPAELGDSAMYLCASSQPGVTYEQYFGPGTRLTVT.

J is TRBJ1-1 and V is TRBV29-1, with TRBD1 identical over 7 bases. Germline V gene data show CDR1 as SQVTM and CDR2 as ANQGSEA. This CDR3 has 13 amino acids. The junction had 5 bases not matched to a gene; V was cut back by 6 bases and J by 1 base. The CDR3 DNA reads TGCAGCGTCTGGACAGGACCGAACACTGAAGCTTTCTTT. Its translation is CSVWTGPNTEAFF.

V usage is TRBV7-3 and J usage is TRBJ1-1, with unresolved D. Trimming took 4 bases from V and 1 from J, leaving 10 bases between them. The CDR3 runs to 14 residues. The germline V gene encodes CDR1 SGHTA and CDR2 FQGTGA. The chain's CDR3 is CASSSAAENTEAFF. The DNA for the CDR3 is TGTGCCAGCAGCTCCGCCGCAGAGAACACTGAAGCTTTCTTT.

This chain connects TRBV23-1 to TRBJ1-2; 8 nucleotides match TRBD1. TRBV23-1 is annotated as an ORF whose role is uncertain. This CDR3 is built from 15 residues. Unmatched junction bases numbered 6, after V lost 3 bases and J lost 3 bases. The DNA of the CDR3 is TGCGCCAGCAGTCACCTTTACAGGGGGGACTATGGCTACACCTTC. Residues: CASSHLYRGDYGYTF.

The CDR3 nucleotides read TGTGCTAGTGGTTTGCTGGGGGCGGCCACTGAAGCTTTCTTT. Translated: CASGLLGAATEAFF. The genes are TRBV12-5 and TRBJ1-1, with D perhaps TRBD1 (6 bases). Germline lookup yields CDR1 LGHNT and CDR2 FRNRAP. Trimming cost V 2 bases and J 4 bases, with 11 bases left between them. The CDR3 runs 14 residues. The full variable domain, rest sourced from reference TRBV12-5 and TRBJ1-1, is DARVTQTPRHKVTEMGQEVTMRCQPILGHNTVFWYRQTMMQGLELLAYFRNRAPLDDSGMPKDRFSAEMPDATLATLKIQPSEPRDSAVYFCASGLLGAATEAFFGQGTRLTVV.

The chain couples TRBV12-3 or TRBV12-4 to TRBJ2-7; TRBD1 matches at 10 bases. The CDR3 consists of 13 residues. V gave up 6 bases and J gave up 4 bases; unmatched junction bases: 3. The CDR3 DNA sequence: TGTGCCAGCAGGCCGGGACAGGGGTACGAGCAGTACTTC. Translated, it gives CASRPGQGYEQYF.

V is TRBV3-1 (or the pseudogene TRBV3-2) and J is TRBJ1-2; D perhaps matches TRBD1 (5 bases). Trimming took 5 bases from V and 8 from J, leaving 6 bases between them. The CDR3 is 10 residues long. Germline values: CDR1 LGHDT, CDR2 YNNKEL (reference sequence). In nucleotides, the CDR3 is TGTGCCAGCAGCGGACAAGGCTACACCTTC. Translation: CASSGQGYTF.

This clone turned up a few times. This chain uses TRBV5-1 with TRBJ2-2; 10 bases match TRBD1. V dropped 0 bases and J dropped 4; count of bases not matched to a gene: 3. From germline, CDR1 is SGHRS and CDR2 YFSETQ. The CDR3 has 16 amino acids. The CDR3 DNA sequence: TGCGCCAGCAGCTTGGCCGGGACAGGGGTCACCGGGGAGCTGTTTTTT. It codes for CASSLAGTGVTGELFF.

CDR3 in DNA: TGTGCCAGTAGTCCCTCACAGGGGGCGCGCACTGAAGCTTTCTTT. Its translation is CASSPSQGARTEAFF. The genes are TRBV19 and TRBJ1-1; TRBD1 agrees at 9 bases. V trimming: 5 bases; J trimming: 4 bases; junction bases outside the gene matches: 8. The CDR3 covers 15 residues. CDR1 is LNHDA, CDR2 SQIVND, per germline (reference sequence).

The rearrangement uses TRBV5-1 and TRBJ2-2, with TRBD1 matching 8 bases. Germline V CDR1 and CDR2: SGHRS, YFSETQ. The CDR3 is 17 amino acids. With 0 bases clipped from V and 4 bases from J, the junction kept 8 bases outside the gene matches. In nucleotides, the CDR3 is TGCGCCAGCAGCTTGGCCGGGGGACAGGCGATCACCGGGGAGCTGTTTTTT. It translates to CASSLAGGQAITGELFF.

The CDR3 spells CASSGTGNYGYTF. The CDR3 DNA follows: TGTGCCAGCAGCGGGACAGGGAACTATGGCTACACCTTC. The chain uses TRBV9 and TRBJ1-2; 8 bases map to TRBD1. This CDR3 has 13 residues. Germline CDR1 is SGDLS and CDR2 is YYNGEE. V lost 3 bases to trimming and J lost 2 bases; unmatched junction nucleotides: 0.

The chain employs TRBV6-5 and TRBJ1-1; D is perhaps TRBD1 (6 bases). CDR3 size: 13 residues. Trimming pared 7 bases from V and 8 bases from J, leaving 17 bases between. Per the germline V gene, CDR1 is MNHEY and CDR2 is SVGAGI. The CDR3, as DNA: TGTGCCAGCATTGGGACACTAGGCTGGGAAGCTTTCTTT. Its translation is CASIGTLGWEAFF.

This sequence joins TRBV21-1 and TRBJ1-1; TRBD1, the table's D call, was not compared with the DNA. TRBV21-1 counts as a pseudogene. This CDR3 has 17 residues. In DNA, the CDR3 is TGTGCCAGCAGCAAAGGGACAAGGCGTACCATGAACACTGAAGCTTTCTTT. Encoded protein: CASSKGTRRTMNTEAFF.

The chain combines TRBV7-2 with TRBJ2-7; TRBD2 aligns across 15 bases. CDR1 is SGHTA and CDR2 is FQGNSA in the germline V gene. This CDR3 region has 17 residues. The V segment lost 5 bases and the J segment 0 bases; nucleotides outside the gene matches: 5. The CDR3 reads CASSTRTSGGASYEQYF. CDR3 nucleotides: TGTGCCAGCAGCACCCGGACTAGCGGGGGGGCCTCCTACGAGCAGTACTTC.

Only a few counts were recorded for this clone. The rearrangement links TRBV18 to TRBJ1-1; TRBD1 might be the D (5 bases). This CDR3 contains 17 residues. The V end was cut by 6 bases, the J end by 4 bases, with 24 bases between. Germline V gives CDR1 KGHSH, CDR2 LQKENI. CDR3 residues: CASSQAGGMDGGTEAFF. The CDR3 DNA reads as TGTGCCAGCTCGCAAGCAGGAGGTATGGACGGGGGCACTGAAGCTTTCTTT.

The V and J genes are TRBV4-2 and TRBJ2-7; D gene uncertain. V lost 0 bases and J 0 bases, leaving 3 bases between the germline ends. CDR3 length: 13 residues. Germline CDR1 LGHNA, CDR2 YNFKEQ. The CDR3 DNA sequence: TGTGCCAGCAGCCAAGATAGCTCCTACGAGCAGTACTTC. This sequence encodes CASSQDSSYEQYF.

The rearrangement joins TRBV2 to TRBJ2-5, with D maybe TRBD2 (5 bases). With 3 bases removed from V and 7 bases from J, the gap between germline ends came to 15 bases. Germline CDR1 is SNHLY and CDR2 is FYNNEI. The CDR3 contains 14 residues. This chain's CDR3 is CASSDHSPGGTQYF. The CDR3 nucleotides are TGTGCCAGCAGTGATCACAGCCCTGGAGGGACCCAGTACTTC.

The chain is built from TRBV6-5 and TRBJ1-3; D gene uncertain. The CDR3 runs to 14 residues. V shed 5 bases and J shed 5 bases, with 13 bases lying between them. The germline gives CDR1 MNHEY, CDR2 SVGAGI. CDR3 amino acids: CASSQTRSRNTIYF. The CDR3 DNA reads TGTGCCAGCAGTCAGACAAGGTCGAGAAACACCATATATTTT.

The chain carries TRBV6-5 and TRBJ1-2, with D tentatively TRBD1 (5 bases). Germline values: CDR1 MNHEY, CDR2 SVGAGI. The CDR3 has 13 amino acids. Trimming left V 10 bases short and J 1 base short, with 13 bases between. In nucleotides, the CDR3 is TGTGCCACCCAGGCCCAGGGTAACTATGGCTACACCTTC. This gives the protein CATQAQGNYGYTF.

J is TRBJ2-3 and V is TRBV7-9; D not resolved. The CDR3 contains 15 residues. V lost 1 base, J lost 0 bases, and 8 bases lay in between. CDR1 and CDR2 from the germline V gene are SEHNR and FQNEAQ (reference sequence). The CDR3 DNA reads TGTGCCAGCAGCTTAGTTTCCTCTAGCACAGATACGCAGTATTTT. Translation gives CASSLVSSSTDTQYF.

V usage is TRBV5-1 and J usage is TRBJ2-1; TRBD2 is a possible D gene (5 bases). The CDR3 consists of 13 residues. The ends were cut back, 2 bases at V and 6 bases at J, with 9 bases in the middle. Germline lookup yields CDR1 SGHRS and CDR2 YFSETQ. CDR3 DNA: TGCGCCAGCAGCTTCAGCGCGGGCAATGAGCAGTTCTTC. Protein: CASSFSAGNEQFF. Drawing the rest from reference TRBV5-1 and TRBJ2-1, the complete variable domain is KAGVTQTPRYLIKTRGQQVTLSCSPISGHRSVSWYQQTPGQGLQFLFEYFSETQRNKGNFPGRFSGRQFSNSRSEMNVSTLELGDSALYLCASSFSAGNEQFFGPGTRLTVL.

This clone was picked up one time. V usage is TRBV9 and J usage is TRBJ2-1; weak D call: TRBD2 (6 bases). Between the trimmed V and J ends, which lost 8 bases and 0 bases, there was a span of 21 bases. The CDR3 has 17 residues. Germline V gene lookup returns CDR1 SGDLS and CDR2 YYNGEE. The CDR3 coding sequence is TGTGCCAGTTCCGGGACTTCCCTTTTTGTCTCCTACAATGAGCAGTTCTTC. This codes for CASSGTSLFVSYNEQFF.

The chain is built from TRBV19 and TRBJ1-1; 7 bases align to TRBD1. Germline loops: CDR1 LNHDA, CDR2 SQIVND (reference sequence). The CDR3 consists of 16 residues. After removal of 2 bases from V and 1 base from J, the junction contained 7 bases not matched to a gene. The CDR3 DNA is TGTGCCAGTAGTATAATTTTGAAGGGGGCGAACACTGAAGCTTTCTTT. This sequence encodes CASSIILKGANTEAFF. Full variable domain (missing parts from reference TRBV19 and TRBJ1-1): DGGITQSPKYLFRKEGQNVTLSCEQNLNHDAMYWYRQDPGQGLRLIYYSQIVNDFQKGDIAEGYSVSREKKESFPLTVTSAQKNPTAFYLCASSIILKGANTEAFFGQGTRLTVV.

Comment on this clone: Other DNA sequences in this specimen translate into the identical CDR3. The CDR3 bases are TGTGCCAGCTCACGGGACAGCTCCTACGAGCAGTACTTC. Amino acids: CASSRDSSYEQYF. V is TRBV18 and J is TRBJ2-7; TRBD1 aligns across 7 bases. CDR1 and CDR2 (germline): KGHSH, LQKENI. The CDR3 is 13 amino acids. V was clipped by 4 bases and J by 0 bases; unmatched bases: 0.

The chain employs TRBV3-1 (or the pseudogene TRBV3-2) and TRBJ1-1; D is perhaps TRBD1 (5 bases). There are 14 residues in the CDR3. Trimming stripped 6 bases from V and 1 base from J, with 12 bases between. CDR1 LGHDT and CDR2 YNNKEL come from the germline V gene (reference sequence). CDR3 coding DNA: TGTGCCAGCAGAACGGGGGTGTCGAACACTGAAGCTTTCTTT. Amino acid sequence: CASRTGVSNTEAFF.

The rearrangement links TRBV9 to TRBJ2-5; 9 bases map to TRBD2. This CDR3 is built from 15 residues. The V segment lost 2 bases and the J segment 3 bases; nucleotides outside the gene matches: 5. Germline V lookup: CDR1 SGDLS, CDR2 YYNGEE. Written as DNA, the CDR3 is TGTGCCAGCAGCGTCAGCGGGGGGTTTGAAGAGACCCAGTACTTC. Translating it yields CASSVSGGFEETQYF. The full variable domain, in which reference TRBV9 and TRBJ2-5 provide the parts outside the CDR3, is DSGVTQTPKHLITATGQRVTLRCSPRSGDLSVYWYQQSLDQGLQFLIQYYNGEERAKGNILERFSAQQFPDLHSELNLSSLELGDSALYFCASSVSGGFEETQYFGPGTRLLVL.

In this sample, this clone turned up once. J is TRBJ2-7 and V is TRBV4-3; D gene unclear. V lost 0 bases, J lost 3 bases, and 15 bases lay in between. This CDR3 contains 16 residues. The germline gives CDR1 LGHNA, CDR2 YSLEER. CDR3 DNA: TGCGCCAGCAGCCAAGATCGCTCTACAAGGAGCTACGAGCAGTACTTC. Translating it yields CASSQDRSTRSYEQYF.

This clone was counted a few times. The rearrangement joins TRBV5-1 to TRBJ1-4; 10 bases fit TRBD1. After removal of 5 bases from V and 8 bases from J, the junction contained 6 bases not matched to a gene. Germline CDR1 and CDR2: SGHRS and YFSETQ. CDR3 length: 14 residues. The CDR3 bases are TGCGCCAGCAGTACCGGGACAGGGGACGAAAAACTGTTTTTT. Translating gives CASSTGTGDEKLFF.

J is TRBJ2-5 and V is TRBV6-5; TRBD2 agrees at 8 bases. The germline CDR1 and CDR2 sequences are MNHEY and SVGAGI. The V and J ends lost 5 bases and 4 bases, in that order; junction bases with no gene match: 6. The CDR3 consists of 14 residues. CDR3 loop: CASSPTGGPETQYF. DNA of the CDR3: TGTGCCAGCAGTCCCACGGGAGGGCCAGAGACCCAGTACTTC.

The rearrangement uses TRBV7-2 and TRBJ1-1; D is perhaps TRBD1 (6 bases). V lost 5 bases and J lost 5, with 18 bases in between. The CDR3 extends over 15 amino acids. Germline CDR1 reads SGHTA; CDR2 reads FQGNSA. This CDR3 is CASSPLARGLTEAFF. Here the CDR3 DNA reads TGTGCCAGCAGCCCCCTGGCTAGGGGGTTAACTGAAGCTTTCTTT.